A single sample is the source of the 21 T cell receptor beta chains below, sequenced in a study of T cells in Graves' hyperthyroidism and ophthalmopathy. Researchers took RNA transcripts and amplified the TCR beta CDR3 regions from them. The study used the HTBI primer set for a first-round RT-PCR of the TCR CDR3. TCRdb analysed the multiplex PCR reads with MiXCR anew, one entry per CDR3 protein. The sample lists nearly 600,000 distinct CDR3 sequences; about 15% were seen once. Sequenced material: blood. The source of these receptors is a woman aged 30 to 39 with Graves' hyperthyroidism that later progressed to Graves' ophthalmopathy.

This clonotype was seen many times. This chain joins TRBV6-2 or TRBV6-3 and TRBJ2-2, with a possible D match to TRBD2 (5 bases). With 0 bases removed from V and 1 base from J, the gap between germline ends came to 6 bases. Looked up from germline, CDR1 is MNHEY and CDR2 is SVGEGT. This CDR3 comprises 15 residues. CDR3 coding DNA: TGTGCCAGCAGTTACTCGAGCGGGAACACCGGGGAGCTGTTTTTT. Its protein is CASSYSSGNTGELFF.

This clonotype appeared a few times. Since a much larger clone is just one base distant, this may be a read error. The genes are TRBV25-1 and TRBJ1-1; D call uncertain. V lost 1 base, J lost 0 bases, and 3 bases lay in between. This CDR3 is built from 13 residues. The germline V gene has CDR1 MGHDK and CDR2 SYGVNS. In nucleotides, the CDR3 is TGTGCCAGCAGTGAATGGTTGAACACTGAAGCTTTCTTT. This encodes CASSEWLNTEAFF.

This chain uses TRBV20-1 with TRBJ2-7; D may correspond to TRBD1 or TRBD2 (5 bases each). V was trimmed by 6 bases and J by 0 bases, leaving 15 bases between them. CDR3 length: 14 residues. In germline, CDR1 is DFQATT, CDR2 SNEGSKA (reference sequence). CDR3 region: CSASGAGISYEQYF. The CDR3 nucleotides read TGCAGTGCCTCCGGGGCGGGTATCTCCTACGAGCAGTACTTC.

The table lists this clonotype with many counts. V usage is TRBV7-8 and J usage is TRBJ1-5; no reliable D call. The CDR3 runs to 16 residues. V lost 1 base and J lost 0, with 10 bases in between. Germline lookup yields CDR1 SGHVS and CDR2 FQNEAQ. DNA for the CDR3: TGTGCCAGCAGCTTAGGCAGGCTTTATAGCAATCAGCCCCAGCATTTT. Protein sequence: CASSLGRLYSNQPQHF.

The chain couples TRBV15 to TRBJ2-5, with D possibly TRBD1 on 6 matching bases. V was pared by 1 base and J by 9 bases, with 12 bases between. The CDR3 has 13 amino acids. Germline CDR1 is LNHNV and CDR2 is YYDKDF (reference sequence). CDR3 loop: CATSRAQGRSQYF. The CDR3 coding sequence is TGTGCCACCAGCAGAGCACAGGGTCGGTCCCAGTACTTC.

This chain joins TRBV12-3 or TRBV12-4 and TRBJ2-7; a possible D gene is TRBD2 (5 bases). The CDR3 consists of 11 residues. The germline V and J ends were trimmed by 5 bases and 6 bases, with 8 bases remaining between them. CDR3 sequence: CASSIRGEQYF. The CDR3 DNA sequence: TGTGCCAGCAGTATCCGGGGCGAGCAGTACTTC.

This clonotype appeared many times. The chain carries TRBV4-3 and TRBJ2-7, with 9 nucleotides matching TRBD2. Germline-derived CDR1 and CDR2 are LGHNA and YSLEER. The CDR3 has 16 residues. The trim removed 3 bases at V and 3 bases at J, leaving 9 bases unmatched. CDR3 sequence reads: CASSQGGTSGYYEQYF. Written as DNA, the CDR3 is TGCGCCAGCAGCCAGGGAGGAACTAGCGGGTACTACGAGCAGTACTTC.

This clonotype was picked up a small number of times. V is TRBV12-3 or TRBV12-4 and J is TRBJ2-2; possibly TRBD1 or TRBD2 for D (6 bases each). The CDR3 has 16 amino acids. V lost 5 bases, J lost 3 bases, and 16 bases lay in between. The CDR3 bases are TGTGCCAGCAGTCTTCAACTAGGGGGGTACACCGGGGAGCTGTTTTTT. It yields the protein CASSLQLGGYTGELFF.

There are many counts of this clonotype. The CDR3 loop reads CASRESRAIYEQYF. Here the CDR3 DNA reads TGTGCCAGCAGGGAATCGCGAGCCATCTACGAGCAGTACTTC. The chain carries TRBV6-1 and TRBJ2-7; D ambiguous. V was shortened by 6 bases and J by 3 bases, with 15 bases between the two germline ends. The germline gives CDR1 MNHNS, CDR2 SASEGT. The CDR3 runs 14 residues.

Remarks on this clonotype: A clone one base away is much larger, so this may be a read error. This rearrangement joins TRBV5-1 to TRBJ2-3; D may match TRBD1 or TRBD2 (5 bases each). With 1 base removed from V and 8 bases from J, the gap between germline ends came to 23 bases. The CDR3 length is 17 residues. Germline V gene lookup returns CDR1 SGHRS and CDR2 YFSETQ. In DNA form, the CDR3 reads TGCGCCAGCAGCTTGAGAGGTTTGGGACCGGGATCAGGTACGCAGTATTTT. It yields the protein CASSLRGLGPGSGTQYF.

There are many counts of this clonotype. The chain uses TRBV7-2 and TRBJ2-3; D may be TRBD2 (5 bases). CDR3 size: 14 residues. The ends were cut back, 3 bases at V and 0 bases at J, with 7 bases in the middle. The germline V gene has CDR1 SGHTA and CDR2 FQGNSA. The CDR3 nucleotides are TGTGCCAGCAGCTTCGGACTCAGCACAGATACGCAGTATTTT. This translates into CASSFGLSTDTQYF.

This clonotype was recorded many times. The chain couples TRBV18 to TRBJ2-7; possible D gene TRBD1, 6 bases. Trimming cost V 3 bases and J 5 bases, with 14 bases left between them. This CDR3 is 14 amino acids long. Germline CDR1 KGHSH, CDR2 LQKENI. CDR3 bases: TGTGCCAGCTCACCTGTTTCAGGGGAAAACGAGCAGTACTTC. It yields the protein CASSPVSGENEQYF.

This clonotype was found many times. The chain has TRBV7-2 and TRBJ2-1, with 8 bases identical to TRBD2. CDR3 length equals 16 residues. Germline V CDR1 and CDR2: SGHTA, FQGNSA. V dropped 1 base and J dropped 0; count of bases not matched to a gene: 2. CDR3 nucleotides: TGTGCCAGCAGCTTAGTGAGCGGGGGCTCCTACAATGAGCAGTTCTTC. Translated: CASSLVSGGSYNEQFF.

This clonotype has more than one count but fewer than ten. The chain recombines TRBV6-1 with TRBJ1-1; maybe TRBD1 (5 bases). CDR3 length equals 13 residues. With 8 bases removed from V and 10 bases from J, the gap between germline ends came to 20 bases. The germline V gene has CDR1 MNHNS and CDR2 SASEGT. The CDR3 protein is CASGAGTPDAAFF. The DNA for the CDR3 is TGTGCCAGCGGAGCCGGGACCCCGGATGCAGCTTTCTTT.

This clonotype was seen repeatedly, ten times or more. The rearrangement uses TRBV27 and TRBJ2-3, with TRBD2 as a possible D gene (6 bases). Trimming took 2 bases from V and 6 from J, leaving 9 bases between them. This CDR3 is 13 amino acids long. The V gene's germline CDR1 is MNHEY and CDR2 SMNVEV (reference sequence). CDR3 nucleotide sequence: TGTGCCAGCAGTTTAACGACTAGTGATACGCAGTATTTT. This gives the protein CASSLTTSDTQYF.

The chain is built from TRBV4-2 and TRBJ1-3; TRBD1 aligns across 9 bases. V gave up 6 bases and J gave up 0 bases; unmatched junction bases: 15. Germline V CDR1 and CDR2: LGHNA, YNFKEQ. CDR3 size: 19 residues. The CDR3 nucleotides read TGTGCCAGCAGTCCCGGGACAGGGTACGGTCTATCCTCTGGAAACACCATATATTTT. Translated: CASSPGTGYGLSSGNTIYF.

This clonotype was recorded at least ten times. The CDR3 DNA reads as TGCAGCGTATTGGGACAGGGGTTGGACACTGAAGCTTTCTTT. Translating gives CSVLGQGLDTEAFF. The rearrangement links TRBV29-1 to TRBJ1-1; TRBD1 matches 10 bases. After removal of 6 bases from V and 3 bases from J, the junction contained 7 bases not matched to a gene. The CDR3 totals 14 residues. Germline V gene data show CDR1 as SQVTM and CDR2 as ANQGSEA.

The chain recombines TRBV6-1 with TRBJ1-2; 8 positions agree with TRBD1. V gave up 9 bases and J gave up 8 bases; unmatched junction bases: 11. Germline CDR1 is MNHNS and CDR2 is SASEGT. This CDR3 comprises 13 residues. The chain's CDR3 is CASIDSDRGGYTF. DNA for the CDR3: TGTGCCAGTATAGACTCTGACAGGGGCGGCTACACCTTC.

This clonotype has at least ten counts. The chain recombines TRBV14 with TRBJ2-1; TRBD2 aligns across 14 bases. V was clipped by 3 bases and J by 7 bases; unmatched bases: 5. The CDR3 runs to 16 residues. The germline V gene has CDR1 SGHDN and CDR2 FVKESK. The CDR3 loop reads CASSQFGLAGGNEQFF. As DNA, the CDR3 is TGTGCCAGCAGCCAGTTCGGACTAGCGGGAGGTAATGAGCAGTTCTTC.

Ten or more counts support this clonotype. The CDR3 reads CAWSLGALNEQFF. The CDR3 region has the DNA TGTGCCTGGAGCCTCGGGGCCCTCAATGAGCAGTTCTTC. V gene TRBV30 combines with J gene TRBJ2-1, with D perhaps TRBD1 or TRBD2 (5 bases each). V lost 3 bases and J lost 6, with 12 bases in between. Germline CDR1 is GTSNPN and CDR2 is SVGIG (reference sequence). This CDR3 is 13 amino acids long.

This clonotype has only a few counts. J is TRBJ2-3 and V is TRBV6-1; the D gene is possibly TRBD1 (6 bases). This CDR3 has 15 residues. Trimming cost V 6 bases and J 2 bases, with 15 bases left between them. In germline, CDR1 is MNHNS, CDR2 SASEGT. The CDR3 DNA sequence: TGTGCCAGCAGCACAGGGTGGGAGAACACAGATACGCAGTATTTT. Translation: CASSTGWENTDTQYF.